These 16 T cell receptor beta chains were sequenced from one sample in a study of cytomegalovirus exposure and HLA in healthy donors. This PCR relied on a set of 60 Vbeta primers and 13 Jbeta primers. TCRdb's table, derived via immunoSEQ multiplex PCR, lists solely in-frame clones and lacks some. The sample shows roughly 160,000 clones, about 79% of them seen only once. The sample was PBMCs. The origin of the receptors is a man in his fifties in good health and CMV-seropositive.

The chain carries TRBV15 and TRBJ1-2, with 12 bases that match TRBD1. Germline CDR1 reads LNHNV; CDR2 reads YYDKDF (reference sequence). The CDR3 is made up of 19 amino acids. The J segment lost 4 bases and the V segment lost 5 bases, leaving 17 bases of the junction unmatched. CDR3 sequence (DNA): TGTGCCACCAGCGCAGTGACCGGGACAGGGGGCTTCATGATCTATGGCTACACCTTC. Translation: CATSAVTGTGGFMIYGYTF. Complete variable domain (other parts from reference TRBV15 and TRBJ1-2): DAMVIQNPRYQVTQFGKPVTLSCSQTLNHNVMYWYQQKSSQAPKLLFHYYDKDFNNEADTPDNFQSRRPNTSFCFLDIRSPGLGDTAMYLCATSAVTGTGGFMIYGYTFGSGTRLTVV.

V is TRBV4-1 and J is TRBJ2-3; TRBD2 aligns across 10 bases. This CDR3 comprises 15 residues. Germline CDR1 MGHRA, CDR2 YSYEKL. V shed 4 bases and J 5 bases; nucleotides not matched to a gene: 6. DNA for the CDR3: TGCGCCAGCAGCCCTCTAGCGGGGGAAGGAGATACGCAGTATTTT. Its protein is CASSPLAGEGDTQYF.

The chain combines TRBV4-1 with TRBJ2-7, with TRBD1 as a possible D gene (5 bases). V lost 3 bases to trimming and J lost 1 base, with 16 bases between them. The V gene's germline CDR1 is MGHRA and CDR2 YSYEKL. The CDR3 contains 16 residues. CDR3 loop: CASSQNLGQRSYEQYF. DNA of the CDR3: TGCGCCAGCAGCCAGAATCTGGGGCAAAGGTCCTACGAGCAGTACTTC.

The gene calls are TRBV19 and TRBJ2-1, with D perhaps matching TRBD1 (5 bases). Germline CDR1 LNHDA, CDR2 SQIVND (reference sequence). With 6 bases removed from V and 1 base from J, the gap between germline ends came to 10 bases. The length of the CDR3 is 14 residues. CDR3 region: CASSDRSSYNEQFF. CDR3 nucleotide sequence: TGTGCCAGTAGCGACAGATCGTCCTACAATGAGCAGTTCTTC.

This chain joins TRBV5-6 and TRBJ2-1; no clear D. The germline V gene has CDR1 SGHDT and CDR2 YYEEEE. The CDR3 sequence is 18 residues long. Deletions cut 2 bases from V and 4 bases from J, with 22 bases between. The CDR3 sequence is CASSFGPDSPYLYNEQFF. CDR3 nucleotide sequence: TGTGCCAGCAGCTTCGGTCCCGACTCCCCCTATCTATACAATGAGCAGTTCTTC.

Worth noting for this clone: Other DNA sequences from this sample encode an identical CDR3 as well. V gene TRBV19 combines with J gene TRBJ1-2; TRBD1 aligns across 7 bases. This CDR3 comprises 14 residues. Trimming cost V 5 bases and J 0 bases; bases outside gene matches: 3. Germline lookup yields CDR1 LNHDA and CDR2 SQIVND (reference sequence). The CDR3 here is CASSRTGTNYGYTF. Here the CDR3 DNA reads TGTGCCAGTAGTCGGACAGGAACTAACTATGGCTACACCTTC.

The chain links TRBV30 to TRBJ2-5, with TRBD1 as a possible D gene (5 bases). The CDR3 runs to 15 residues. From germline, CDR1 is GTSNPN and CDR2 SVGIG (reference sequence). With 0 bases removed from V and 2 bases from J, the gap between germline ends came to 13 bases. The CDR3 reads CAWSVPGSWQETQYF. CDR3 nucleotide sequence: TGTGCCTGGAGTGTGCCAGGGTCATGGCAAGAGACCCAGTACTTC.

This clone was counted a few times. The chain links TRBV5-1 to TRBJ1-1; 10 bases fit TRBD1. This CDR3 spans 16 amino acids. Germline V lookup: CDR1 SGHRS, CDR2 YFSETQ. V dropped 3 bases and J dropped 3; count of bases not matched to a gene: 8. In DNA, the CDR3 is TGCGCCAGCAGCTCCCGACAGGGGGCTATCTACACTGAAGCTTTCTTT. Amino acid sequence: CASSSRQGAIYTEAFF.

The rearrangement links TRBV30 to TRBJ1-5, with D hard to call. There are 13 residues in the CDR3. Per the germline V gene, CDR1 is GTSNPN and CDR2 is SVGIG (reference sequence). With 1 base removed from V and 6 bases from J, the gap between germline ends came to 10 bases. The CDR3 here is CAWSEREAQPQHF. DNA for the CDR3: TGTGCCTGGAGTGAGAGGGAGGCTCAGCCCCAGCATTTT.

The chain couples TRBV9 to TRBJ1-2; D unresolved. Germline CDR1 SGDLS, CDR2 YYNGEE. The CDR3 consists of 14 residues. V lost 4 bases and J 4 bases, leaving 14 bases between the germline ends. CDR3 DNA: TGTGCCAGCAGCACCACATACGCTGGCTATGGCTACACCTTC. It specifies CASSTTYAGYGYTF.

In nucleotides, the CDR3 is TGTGCCCACCGACAGGGGGCGCGGGAGCAGTACGTC. It is translated as CAHRQGAREQYV. The chain carries TRBV6-5 and TRBJ2-7, with 10 bases lining up with TRBD1. The germline V gene encodes CDR1 MNHEY and CDR2 SVGAGI. The CDR3 is 12 residues long. With 11 bases clipped from V and 7 bases from J, the junction kept 8 bases outside the gene matches.

The rearrangement joins TRBV27 to TRBJ2-3, with D perhaps TRBD1 (6 bases). Germline V gives CDR1 MNHEY, CDR2 SMNVEV (reference sequence). Trimming took off 6 bases at V and 4 bases at J, with 11 bases between the two ends. This CDR3 has 13 residues. In DNA form, the CDR3 reads TGTGCCAGCAGCCTGAACAGGGCAGATACGCAGTATTTT. It yields the protein CASSLNRADTQYF.

The chain uses TRBV7-6 and TRBJ1-1; D call uncertain. Trimming removed 5 bases from V and 0 bases from J, with 16 bases in between. This CDR3 has 16 residues. Germline V gene data show CDR1 as SGHVS and CDR2 as FNYEAQ. CDR3 sequence (DNA): TGTGCCAGCAGCCCCCTCCGAGAGGGTATGAACACTGAAGCTTTCTTT. Its protein product is CASSPLREGMNTEAFF. Full variable domain (rest looked up from reference TRBV7-6 and TRBJ1-1): GAGVSQSPRYKVTKRGQDVALRCDPISGHVSLYWYRQALGQGPEFLTYFNYEAQQDKSGLPNDRFSAERPEGSISTLTIQRTEQRDSAMYRCASSPLREGMNTEAFFGQGTRLTVV.

V and J are TRBV7-2 and TRBJ2-2; possibly TRBD2 for D (5 bases). The CDR3 has 13 residues. The germline V gene has CDR1 SGHTA and CDR2 FQGNSA. Between the trimmed V and J ends, which lost 5 bases and 5 bases, there was a span of 9 bases. CDR3 coding DNA: TGTGCCAGCAGCCCTCCGGGAACCGGGGAGCTGTTTTTT. Residues: CASSPPGTGELFF.

The chain uses TRBV14 and TRBJ1-5; tentative D call: TRBD1 (6 bases). Looked up from germline, CDR1 is SGHDN and CDR2 is FVKESK. The CDR3 consists of 18 residues. V was shortened by 4 bases and J by 0 bases, with 19 bases between the two germline ends. Here the CDR3 DNA reads TGTGCCAGCAGCCCGTCAGGGGTAGGGGTCCATAGCAATCAGCCCCAGCATTTT. Amino acid sequence: CASSPSGVGVHSNQPQHF.

The CDR3 here is CASSYGASGAPYF. The CDR3, as DNA: TGTGCCAGCAGTTACGGGGCTAGCGGGGCCCCGTACTTC. The chain employs TRBV6-5 and TRBJ2-5; TRBD2 matches 9 bases. The CDR3 loop spans 13 amino acids. Trimming took 2 bases from V and 13 from J; bases not matched to a gene: 8. Germline V gene data show CDR1 as MNHEY and CDR2 as SVGAGI.